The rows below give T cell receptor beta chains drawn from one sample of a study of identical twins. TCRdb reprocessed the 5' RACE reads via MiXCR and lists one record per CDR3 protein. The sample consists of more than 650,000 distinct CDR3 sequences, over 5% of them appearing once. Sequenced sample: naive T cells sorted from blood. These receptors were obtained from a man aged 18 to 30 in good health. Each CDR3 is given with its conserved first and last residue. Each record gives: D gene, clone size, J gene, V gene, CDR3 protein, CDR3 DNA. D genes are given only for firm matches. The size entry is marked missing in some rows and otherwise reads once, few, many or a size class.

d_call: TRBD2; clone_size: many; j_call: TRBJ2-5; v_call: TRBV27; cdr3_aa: CASSRSGTNRETQYF; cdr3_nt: TGTGCCAGCAGTCGTTCCGGGACTAATCGAGAGACCCAGTACTTC
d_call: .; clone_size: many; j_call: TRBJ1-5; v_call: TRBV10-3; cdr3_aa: CAISATSAQPQHF; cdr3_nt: TGTGCCATCAGTGCGACGAGTGCTCAGCCCCAGCATTTT
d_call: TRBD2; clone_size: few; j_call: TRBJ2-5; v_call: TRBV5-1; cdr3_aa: CASSLAAGGHQTQYF; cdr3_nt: TGCGCCAGCAGCTTGGCGGCGGGAGGGCATCAGACCCAGTACTTC
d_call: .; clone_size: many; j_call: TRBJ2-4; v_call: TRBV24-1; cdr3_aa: CATSDLANPNIQYF; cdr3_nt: TGTGCCACCAGTGATTTGGCCAACCCAAACATTCAGTACTTC
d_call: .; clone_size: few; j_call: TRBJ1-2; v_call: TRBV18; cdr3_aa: CASSPYRSDGYTF; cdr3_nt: TGTGCCAGCTCACCATATCGCTCCGATGGCTACACCTTC
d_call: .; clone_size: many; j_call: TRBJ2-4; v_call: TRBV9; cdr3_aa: CASSEGTPGWGIQYF; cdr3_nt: TGTGCCAGCAGCGAGGGGACTCCCGGGTGGGGCATTCAGTACTTC
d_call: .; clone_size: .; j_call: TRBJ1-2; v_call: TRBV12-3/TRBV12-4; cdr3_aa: CASTPGGIGYGYTF; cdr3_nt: TGTGCCAGCACCCCGGGGGGAATTGGCTATGGCTACACCTTC
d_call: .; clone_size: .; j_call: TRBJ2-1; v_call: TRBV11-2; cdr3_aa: CASSPQLGDEQFF; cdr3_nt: TGTGCCAGCAGTCCTCAGCTGGGCGATGAGCAGTTCTTC
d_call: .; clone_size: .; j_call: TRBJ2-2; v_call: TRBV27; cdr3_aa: CASSSEFYRDAGELFF; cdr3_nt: TGTGCCAGCAGTTCAGAGTTCTATAGGGACGCCGGGGAGCTGTTTTTT
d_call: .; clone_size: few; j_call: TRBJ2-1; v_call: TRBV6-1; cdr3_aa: CASTASRVYNEQFF; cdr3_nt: TGTGCCAGCACGGCTTCCAGAGTCTACAATGAGCAGTTCTTC
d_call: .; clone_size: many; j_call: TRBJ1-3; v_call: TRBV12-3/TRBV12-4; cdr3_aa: CASSQWVHTIYF; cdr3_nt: TGTGCCAGCAGTCAGTGGGTGCACACCATATATTTT
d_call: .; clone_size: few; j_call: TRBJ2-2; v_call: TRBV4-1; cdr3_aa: CASSQVGPYTGELFF; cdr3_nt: TGCGCCAGCAGCCAAGTTGGTCCCTACACCGGGGAGCTGTTTTTT
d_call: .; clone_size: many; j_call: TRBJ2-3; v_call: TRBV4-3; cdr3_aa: CASSQDRDTQYF; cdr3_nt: TGCGCCAGCAGCCAAGATCGAGATACGCAGTATTTT
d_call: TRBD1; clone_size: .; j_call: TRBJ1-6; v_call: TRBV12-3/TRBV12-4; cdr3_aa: CASTKTGSSYNSPLHF; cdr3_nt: TGTGCCAGCACCAAGACAGGGAGCTCCTATAATTCACCCCTCCACTTT
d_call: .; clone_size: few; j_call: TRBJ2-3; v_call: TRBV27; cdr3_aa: CASSLEHRTDTQYF; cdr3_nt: TGTGCCAGCAGTTTGGAACACCGCACAGATACGCAGTATTTT
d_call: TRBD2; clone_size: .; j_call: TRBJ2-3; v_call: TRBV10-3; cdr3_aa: CATQSGSGADTQYF; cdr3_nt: TGTGCCACCCAAAGCGGGAGCGGCGCAGATACGCAGTATTTT
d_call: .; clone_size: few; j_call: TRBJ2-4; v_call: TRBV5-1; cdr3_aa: CASSLGWAAKNIQYF; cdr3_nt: TGCGCCAGCAGCCTGGGCTGGGCGGCCAAAAACATTCAGTACTTC
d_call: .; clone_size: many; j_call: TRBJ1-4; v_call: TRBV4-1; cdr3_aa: CASSQDLGDEKLFF; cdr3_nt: TGCGCCAGCAGCCAAGATTTGGGGGATGAAAAACTGTTTTTT
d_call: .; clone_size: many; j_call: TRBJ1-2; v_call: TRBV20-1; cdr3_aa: CSAAPMIQWDGYTF; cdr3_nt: TGCAGTGCTGCCCCAATGATACAATGGGATGGCTACACCTTC
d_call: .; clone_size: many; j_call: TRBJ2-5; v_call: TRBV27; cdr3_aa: CASTTQGTETQYF; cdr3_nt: TGTGCCAGCACCACCCAGGGGACCGAGACCCAGTACTTC
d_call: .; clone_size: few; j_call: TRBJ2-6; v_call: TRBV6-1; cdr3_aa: CASSHLPGHSTANVLTF; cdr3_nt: TGTGCCAGCAGCCACCTCCCGGGACATAGTACGGCCAACGTCCTGACTTTC
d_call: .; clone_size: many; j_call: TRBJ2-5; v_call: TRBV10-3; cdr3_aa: CAISESGSQETQYF; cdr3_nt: TGTGCCATCAGTGAGTCGGGGTCCCAAGAGACCCAGTACTTC
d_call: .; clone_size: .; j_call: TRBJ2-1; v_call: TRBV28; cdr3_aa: CASSTPSTYNEQFF; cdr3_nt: TGTGCCAGCAGTACCCCCTCAACCTACAATGAGCAGTTCTTC
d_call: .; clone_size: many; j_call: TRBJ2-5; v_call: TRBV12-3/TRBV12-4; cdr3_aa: CASSLVRLGGRDLRGETQYF; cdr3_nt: TGTGCCAGCAGTTTAGTGCGGCTAGGTGGGCGGGACCTCCGAGGGGAGACCCAGTACTTC
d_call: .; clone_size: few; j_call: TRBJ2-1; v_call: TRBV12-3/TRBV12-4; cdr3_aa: CASRAQGLGYNEQFF; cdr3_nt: TGTGCCAGCAGAGCTCAAGGACTGGGGTACAATGAGCAGTTCTTC
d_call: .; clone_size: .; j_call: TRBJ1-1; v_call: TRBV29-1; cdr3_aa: CSVEESTEAFF; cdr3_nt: TGCAGCGTTGAGGAGTCCACTGAAGCTTTCTTT
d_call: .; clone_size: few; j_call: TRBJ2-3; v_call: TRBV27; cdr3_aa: CAAGSRADTQYF; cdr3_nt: TGTGCCGCGGGATCTCGGGCAGATACGCAGTATTTT
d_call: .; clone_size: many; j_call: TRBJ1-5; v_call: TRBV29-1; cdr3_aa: CSVSGDVSNQPQHF; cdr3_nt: TGCAGCGTCTCAGGGGATGTTAGCAATCAGCCCCAGCATTTT
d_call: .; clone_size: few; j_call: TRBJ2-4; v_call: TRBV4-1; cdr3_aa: CASSQVVSAGRVANIQYF; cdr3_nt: TGCGCCAGCAGCCAAGTGGTCTCCGCGGGAAGGGTTGCGAACATTCAGTACTTC
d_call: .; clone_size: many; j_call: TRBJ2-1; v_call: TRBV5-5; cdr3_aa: CASSLAMGRAWGHNEQFF; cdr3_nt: TGTGCCAGCAGCTTGGCAATGGGTAGGGCATGGGGCCACAATGAGCAGTTCTTC
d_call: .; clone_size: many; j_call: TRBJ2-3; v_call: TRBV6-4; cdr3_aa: CASSPERTDTQYF; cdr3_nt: TGTGCCAGCAGCCCCGAGCGCACAGATACGCAGTATTTT
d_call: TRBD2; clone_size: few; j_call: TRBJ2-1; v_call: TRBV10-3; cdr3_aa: CAAKAGGGSNEQFF; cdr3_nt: TGTGCCGCAAAAGCGGGAGGAGGGTCCAATGAGCAGTTCTTC
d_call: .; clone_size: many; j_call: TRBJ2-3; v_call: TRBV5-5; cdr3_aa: CASSLYGGRGADTQYF; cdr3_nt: TGTGCCAGCAGCTTGTACGGCGGCAGGGGAGCAGATACGCAGTATTTT
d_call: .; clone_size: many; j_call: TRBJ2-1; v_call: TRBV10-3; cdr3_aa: CAIRKMSSYNEQFF; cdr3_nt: TGTGCCATCAGGAAGATGAGCTCCTACAATGAGCAGTTCTTC
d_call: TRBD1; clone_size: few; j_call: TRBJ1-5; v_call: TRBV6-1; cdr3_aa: CASGSGQSNQPQHF; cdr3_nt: TGTGCCAGCGGGTCGGGACAGAGCAATCAGCCCCAGCATTTT
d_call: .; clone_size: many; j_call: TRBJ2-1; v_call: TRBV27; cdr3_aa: CASSSGPNEQFF; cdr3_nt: TGTGCCAGCAGTTCGGGACCCAATGAGCAGTTCTTC
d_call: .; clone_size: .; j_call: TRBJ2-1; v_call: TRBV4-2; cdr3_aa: CASSQESGVSSYNEQFF; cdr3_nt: TGTGCCAGCAGCCAAGAATCGGGGGTAAGCTCCTACAATGAGCAGTTCTTC
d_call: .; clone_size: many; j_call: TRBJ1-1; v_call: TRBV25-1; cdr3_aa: CASRTLNTEAFF; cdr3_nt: TGTGCCAGCAGGACCCTGAACACTGAAGCTTTCTTT
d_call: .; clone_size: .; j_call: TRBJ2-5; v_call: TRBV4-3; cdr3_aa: CASSQDRGPLRETQYF; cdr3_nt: TGCGCCAGCAGCCAAGATCGTGGGCCCCTGAGGGAGACCCAGTACTTC
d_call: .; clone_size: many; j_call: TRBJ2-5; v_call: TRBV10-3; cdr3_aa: CAIGGRGQETQYF; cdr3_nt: TGTGCCATCGGGGGTAGAGGCCAAGAGACCCAGTACTTC
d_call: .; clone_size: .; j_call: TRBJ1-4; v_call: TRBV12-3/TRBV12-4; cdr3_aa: CASNIVPDEKLFF; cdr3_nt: TGTGCCAGCAACATCGTCCCAGATGAAAAACTGTTTTTT
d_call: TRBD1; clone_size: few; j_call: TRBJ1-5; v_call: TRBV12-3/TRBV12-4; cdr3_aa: CASSSTGDPQPQHF; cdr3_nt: TGTGCCAGCAGTAGCACAGGGGATCCTCAGCCCCAGCATTTT
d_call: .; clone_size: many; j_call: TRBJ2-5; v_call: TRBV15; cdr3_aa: CATSRAGREETQYF; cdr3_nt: TGTGCCACCAGCAGAGCGGGACGGGAAGAGACCCAGTACTTC
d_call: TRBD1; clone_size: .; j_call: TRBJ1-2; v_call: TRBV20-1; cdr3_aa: CSAREGGGAGGYTF; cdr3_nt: TGCAGTGCTAGAGAAGGAGGGGGCGCGGGGGGCTACACCTTC
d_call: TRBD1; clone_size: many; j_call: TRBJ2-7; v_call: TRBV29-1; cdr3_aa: CSVEGRQGPVDEQYF; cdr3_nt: TGCAGCGTTGAGGGTCGACAGGGACCCGTGGACGAGCAGTACTTC
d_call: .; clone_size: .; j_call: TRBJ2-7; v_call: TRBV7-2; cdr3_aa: CASSSDGSCEQYF; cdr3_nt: TGTGCCAGCAGCTCGGACGGCTCCTGCGAGCAGTACTTC
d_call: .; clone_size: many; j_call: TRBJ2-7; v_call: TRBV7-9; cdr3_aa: CASSFDLHEQYF; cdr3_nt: TGTGCCAGCAGCTTCGATCTGCACGAGCAGTACTTC
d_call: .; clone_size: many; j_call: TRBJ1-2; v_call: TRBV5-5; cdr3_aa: CASSLGRENRGYTF; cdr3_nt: TGTGCCAGCAGCTTGGGCAGGGAGAATCGGGGCTACACCTTC
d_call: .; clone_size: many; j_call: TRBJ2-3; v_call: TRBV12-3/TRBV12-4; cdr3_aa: CASSLEGAISDTQYF; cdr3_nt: TGTGCCAGCAGTTTGGAGGGGGCGATTTCAGATACGCAGTATTTT
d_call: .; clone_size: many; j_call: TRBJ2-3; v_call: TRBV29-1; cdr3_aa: CSVDVVTDTQYF; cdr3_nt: TGCAGCGTTGATGTGGTCACAGATACGCAGTATTTT
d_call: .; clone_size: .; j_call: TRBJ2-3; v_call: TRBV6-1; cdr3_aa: CASARRGSVADTQYF; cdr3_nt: TGTGCCAGCGCCAGGAGGGGAAGTGTTGCAGATACGCAGTATTTT
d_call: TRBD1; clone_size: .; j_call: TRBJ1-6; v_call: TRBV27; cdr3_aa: CASSTGTGLNSPLHF; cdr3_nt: TGTGCCAGCAGTACCGGGACAGGTCTTAATTCACCCCTCCACTTT